A selection of T cell receptor beta chains follows, all from one sample in a study of CXCR3-negative and CXCR3-positive naive CD8 T cells. TCRdb reprocessed the 5' RACE reads and stores each CDR3 protein as one record, lacking DNA. The listing records 6,900 or so distinct CDR3 sequences. Sequencing input: naive CXCR3+ CD8+ T cells from blood. The receptors here all came from a human donor in good health. Some clones in this sample may be carry-over from other donors' samples. The CDR3 runs from the conserved cysteine through the conserved F or W. The listing skips clone size in some rows; elsewhere it reads once, few, many or a size class.

cdr3_length	v_call	clone_size	j_call	cdr3_aa
16	TRBV19	-	TRBJ1-1	CASLRRGYEMNTEAFF
18	TRBV10-2	-	TRBJ2-1	CASFSSGPAGLVNNEQFF
11	TRBV30	-	TRBJ2-1	CAWSVANEQFF
12	TRBV29-1	-	TRBJ1-1	CSVYALNTEAFF
14	TRBV5-8	-	TRBJ2-7	CASSSMDPAYEQYF
14	TRBV20-1	medium-sized	TRBJ2-7	CSARAWDGSYEQYF
14	TRBV25-1	medium-sized	TRBJ1-1	CASSGPSQGTEAFF
14	TRBV29-1	-	TRBJ1-1	CSVGELGAGTEAFF
15	TRBV25-1	medium-sized	TRBJ1-1	CATHEDRGPNTEAFF
15	TRBV29-1	-	TRBJ2-7	CSVDGGTGTNYEQYF
16	TRBV7-6	-	TRBJ2-4	CASSSGQGLAKNIQYF
14	TRBV7-9	-	TRBJ2-7	CASSSSGAAYEQYF
14	TRBV12-3/TRBV12-4	medium-sized	TRBJ2-7	CASSYPGKSYEQYF
15	TRBV4-1	-	TRBJ2-3	CASSPGTSGSWTQYF
16	TRBV7-9	-	TRBJ1-5	CASSLSTDYSNQPQHF
14	TRBV7-9	medium-sized	TRBJ1-5	CASSSPDWGQPQHF
14	TRBV29-1	-	TRBJ2-7	CSVEDWTNTYEQYF
14	TRBV9	-	TRBJ1-2	CASSVGAGGYGYTF
14	TRBV10-3	-	TRBJ1-2	CAISESVGGNGYTF
14	TRBV29-1	medium-sized	TRBJ1-1	CSGGTGGLGTEAFF
13	TRBV29-1	-	TRBJ2-4	CSVFQGTKNIQYF
12	TRBV29-1	-	TRBJ2-7	CSAEGFVSEQYF
14	TRBV29-1	medium-sized	TRBJ2-1	CSVEVFGTHNEQFF
14	TRBV7-9	-	TRBJ2-7	CASSLEGQPYEQYF
14	TRBV6-6	-	TRBJ1-5	CASSFGGGDQPQHF
13	TRBV20-1	medium-sized	TRBJ2-6	CSARRAGANVLTF
18	TRBV6-9	medium-sized	TRBJ2-7	CASSPGTSRFRGAYEQYF